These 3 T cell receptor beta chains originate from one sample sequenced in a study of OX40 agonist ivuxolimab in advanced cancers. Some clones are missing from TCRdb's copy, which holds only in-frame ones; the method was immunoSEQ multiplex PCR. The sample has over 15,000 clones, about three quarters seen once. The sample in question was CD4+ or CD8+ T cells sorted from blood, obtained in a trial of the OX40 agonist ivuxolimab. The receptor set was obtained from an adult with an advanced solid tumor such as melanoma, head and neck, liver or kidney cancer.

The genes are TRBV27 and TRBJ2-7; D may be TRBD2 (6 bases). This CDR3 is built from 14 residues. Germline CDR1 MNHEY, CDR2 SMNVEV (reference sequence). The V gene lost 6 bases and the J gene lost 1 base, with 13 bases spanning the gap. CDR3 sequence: CASRPQAGSYEQYF. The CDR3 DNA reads TGTGCCAGCAGGCCCCAAGCGGGTTCCTACGAGCAGTACTTC.

The CDR3 region is CASGIGRTYEQYF. CDR3 DNA: TGTGCCAGCGGAATCGGCAGAACCTACGAGCAGTACTTC. This chain uses TRBV18 with TRBJ2-7; unclear D gene. The germline gives CDR1 KGHSH, CDR2 LQKENI. The CDR3 spans 13 residues. V gave up 8 bases and J gave up 2 bases, with 13 bases separating them.

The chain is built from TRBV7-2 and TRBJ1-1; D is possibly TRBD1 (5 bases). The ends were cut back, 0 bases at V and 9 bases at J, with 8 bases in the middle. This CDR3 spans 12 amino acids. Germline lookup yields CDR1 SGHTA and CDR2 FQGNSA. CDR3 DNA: TGTGCCAGCAGCTTAGCGCGACAGCAAGCTTTCTTT. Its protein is CASSLARQQAFF.